Following are 24 T cell receptor beta chains from one sample sequenced in a study of neoadjuvant nivolumab and ipilimumab in lung cancer. Libraries were prepared by immunoSEQ multiplex PCR; TCRdb keeps only in-frame clonotypes and omits some of them. The sample holds 40,000 to 60,000 clones; about 89% are singletons and the top ten take more than 3%. The sequencing used blood, collected before neoadjuvant nivolumab, alone or with ipilimumab. The receptor set was obtained from an adult with non-small cell lung cancer. Some clones in this sample may be carry-over from other donors' samples.

The chain links TRBV4-1 to TRBJ1-4, with D possibly TRBD1 on 5 matching bases. The CDR3 is 16 residues long. Per the germline V gene, CDR1 is MGHRA and CDR2 is YSYEKL. V was clipped by 0 bases and J by 8 bases, with 16 bases between them. The CDR3 here is CASSQEGAGFWEKLFF. As DNA, the CDR3 is TGCGCCAGCAGCCAAGAAGGGGCAGGGTTCTGGGAAAAACTGTTTTTT.

The rearrangement links TRBV6-4 to TRBJ2-3; a possible D gene is TRBD2 (6 bases). This CDR3 comprises 14 residues. Germline V gives CDR1 MRHNA, CDR2 SNTAGT. Trimming pared 2 bases from V and 4 bases from J, leaving 10 bases between. CDR3 sequence reads: CASSDRGGSDTQYF. The CDR3 DNA reads as TGTGCCAGCAGTGACCGTGGGGGGTCAGATACGCAGTATTTT.

The CDR3 sequence: CASSGTTSGGTDTQYF. CDR3 bases: TGCGCCAGCAGCGGTACTACTAGCGGGGGCACAGATACGCAGTATTTT. The chain uses TRBV5-1 and TRBJ2-3; 10 bases are a match to TRBD2. Looked up from germline, CDR1 is SGHRS and CDR2 is YFSETQ. This CDR3 is built from 16 residues. Germline trimming cut 4 bases from V and 1 base from J; bases unmatched to any gene: 6.

The chain is built from TRBV7-8 and TRBJ2-7, with TRBD1 matching 8 bases. This CDR3 region has 14 residues. Germline CDR1 SGHVS, CDR2 FQNEAQ. Trimming took 5 bases from V and 5 from J; bases not matched to a gene: 8. This CDR3 is CASSRDRGRDEQYF. Written as DNA, the CDR3 is TGTGCCAGCAGCCGAGACAGGGGCAGGGACGAGCAGTACTTC.

The chain links TRBV7-9 to TRBJ2-2, with D perhaps assigned TRBD1 or TRBD2 (5 bases each). CDR1 and CDR2 from the germline V gene are SEHNR and FQNEAQ (reference sequence). This CDR3 has 16 amino acids. The V and J ends lost 3 bases and 1 base respectively, with 12 bases between them. The CDR3 sequence is CASSFSGALNTGELFF. The DNA of the CDR3 is TGTGCCAGCAGCTTTTCCGGGGCCCTGAACACCGGGGAGCTGTTTTTT.

The V gene is TRBV18, the J gene TRBJ2-7; 10 bases fit TRBD1. In germline, CDR1 is KGHSH, CDR2 LQKENI. This CDR3 is 15 amino acids long. With V trimmed by 2 bases and J by 5 bases, 6 bases remained unmatched. This CDR3 is CASSPMGQGTHEQYF. The CDR3 DNA sequence: TGTGCCAGCTCACCAATGGGACAGGGGACCCACGAGCAGTACTTC.

The rearrangement joins TRBV29-1 to TRBJ1-2; the D gene is possibly TRBD1 (6 bases). This CDR3 is 14 amino acids long. Germline V lookup: CDR1 SQVTM, CDR2 ANQGSEA. V lost 4 bases and J lost 4, with 16 bases in between. The CDR3 bases are TGCAGCGTTGGTATGGTTAGAGGGGGCTATGGCTACACCTTC. Protein: CSVGMVRGGYGYTF.

V usage is TRBV7-9 and J usage is TRBJ2-2; D unclear. The germline V gene encodes CDR1 SEHNR and CDR2 FQNEAQ (reference sequence). CDR3 length: 13 amino acids. The V end lost 8 bases, the J end lost 3 bases, and 10 bases lay between the germline ends. The CDR3 DNA sequence: TGTGCCAGCGTCAGCCCAGACACCGGGGAGCTGTTTTTT. It encodes CASVSPDTGELFF.

The chain has TRBV11-2 and TRBJ1-3, with TRBD1 matching over 7 bases. Germline V gene sequence: CDR1 SGHAT, CDR2 FQNNGV. V gave up 2 bases and J gave up 2 bases; unmatched junction bases: 6. The CDR3 length is 16 residues. In DNA form, the CDR3 reads TGTGCCAGCAGCTTATTCACAGGGGTTGCTGGAAACACCATATATTTT. Translation: CASSLFTGVAGNTIYF. The full variable domain, completed using reference TRBV11-2 and TRBJ1-3, is EAGVAQSPRYKIIEKRQSVAFWCNPISGHATLYWYQQILGQGPKLLIQFQNNGVVDDSQLPKDRFSAERLKGVDSTLKIQPAKLEDSAVYLCASSLFTGVAGNTIYFGEGSWLTVV.

The genes are TRBV18 and TRBJ1-4; 9 bases agree with TRBD1. The germline gives CDR1 KGHSH, CDR2 LQKENI. The CDR3 has 15 amino acids. The junction had 4 bases not matched to a gene; V was cut back by 1 base and J by 7 bases. The CDR3: CASSPQGQGGEKLFF. CDR3 in DNA: TGTGCCAGCTCACCACAGGGACAGGGTGGTGAAAAACTGTTTTTT. Together with reference TRBV18 and TRBJ1-4, the CDR3 gives the full variable domain: NAGVMQNPRHLVRRRGQEARLRCSPMKGHSHVYWYRQLPEEGLKFMVYLQKENIIDESGMPKERFSAEFPKEGPSILRIQQVVRGDSAAYFCASSPQGQGGEKLFFGSGTQLSVL.

The chain couples TRBV29-1 to TRBJ2-7; maybe TRBD1 (5 bases). The length of the CDR3 is 12 residues. V was cut by 6 bases and J by 1 base, with 10 bases left in between. Germline CDR1 is SQVTM and CDR2 is ANQGSEA. The CDR3 region is CSVGRESYEQYF. The CDR3 nucleotides read TGCAGCGTCGGCAGGGAATCCTACGAGCAGTACTTC.

J is TRBJ2-7 and V is TRBV6-5; TRBD1 or TRBD2 may be the D gene (5 bases each). V shed 5 bases and J shed 1 base, with 15 bases lying between them. Germline-derived CDR1 and CDR2 are MNHEY and SVGAGI. The CDR3 runs 15 residues. CDR3 sequence (DNA): TGTGCCAGCAGTATGGATGAGGGGCTTTCCTACGAGCAGTACTTC. This gives the protein CASSMDEGLSYEQYF.

The chain joins TRBV15 to TRBJ2-5; D not resolved. V lost 5 bases to trimming and J lost 5 bases, with 12 bases between them. CDR3 length: 13 residues. CDR1 and CDR2 (germline): LNHNV, YYDKDF (reference sequence). The CDR3 loop is CATSYRTSETQYF. In DNA, the CDR3 is TGTGCCACCAGCTATAGAACCTCGGAGACCCAGTACTTC. Using reference TRBV15 and TRBJ2-5 for the parts outside the CDR3, the full variable domain is DAMVIQNPRYQVTQFGKPVTLSCSQTLNHNVMYWYQQKSSQAPKLLFHYYDKDFNNEADTPDNFQSRRPNTSFCFLDIRSPGLGDTAMYLCATSYRTSETQYFGPGTRLLVL.

The V and J genes are TRBV6-1 and TRBJ2-7; 8 bases align to TRBD1. This CDR3 spans 15 amino acids. J was trimmed by 6 bases and V by 0 bases; bases with no gene match: 7. Germline V gene sequence: CDR1 MNHNS, CDR2 SASEGT. The CDR3 DNA reads TGTGCCAGCAGTGAAGCGGTCGGACAGGGTAGCGAGCAGTACTTC. This sequence encodes CASSEAVGQGSEQYF.

The chain joins TRBV6-6 to TRBJ2-7, with D perhaps TRBD2 (6 bases). The V end lost 2 bases, the J end lost 7 bases, and 18 bases lay between the germline ends. CDR1 is MNHNY and CDR2 is SVGAGI in the germline V gene (reference sequence). The CDR3 runs 15 residues. CDR3 sequence reads: CASSYGGTGGREQYF. The CDR3 bases are TGTGCCAGCAGTTACGGGGGGACGGGCGGCAGGGAGCAGTACTTC.

The chain is built from TRBV4-2 and TRBJ1-1, with 7 bases aligning to TRBD1. V was clipped by 7 bases and J by 5 bases; unmatched bases: 10. Germline V gene data show CDR1 as LGHNA and CDR2 as YNFKEQ. This CDR3 region has 14 residues. CDR3 residues: CASTRQGGGTEAFF. As DNA, the CDR3 is TGTGCCAGCACGCGACAGGGAGGGGGTACTGAAGCTTTCTTT.

The chain links TRBV11-2 to TRBJ2-7; D is possibly TRBD1 (5 bases). V gave up 5 bases and J gave up 4 bases, with 18 bases separating them. The germline V gene has CDR1 SGHAT and CDR2 FQNNGV. The CDR3 spans 15 residues. CDR3 amino acids: CASSPSGHAIYEQYF. The DNA of the CDR3 is TGTGCCAGCAGCCCCTCTGGACATGCTATTTACGAGCAGTACTTC.

This clone has a handful of counts. The V and J genes are TRBV27 and TRBJ2-3; D call uncertain. V was clipped by 4 bases and J by 5 bases, with 7 bases between them. The CDR3 spans 12 residues. Germline CDR1 is MNHEY and CDR2 is SMNVEV (reference sequence). CDR3: CASSSLGDTQYF. As DNA, the CDR3 is TGTGCCAGCAGTTCCCTGGGAGATACGCAGTATTTT.

The V call is TRBV13, the J call TRBJ2-7, with TRBD2 identical over 14 bases. V shed 5 bases, J shed 6 bases, and the junction held 6 bases outside the gene matches. The CDR3 is made up of 15 amino acids. The V gene's germline CDR1 is PRHDT and CDR2 FYEKMQ (reference sequence). CDR3 in amino acids: CASSVRGTSGSEQYF. For the CDR3, the DNA is TGTGCCAGCAGCGTTCGAGGGACTAGCGGGAGCGAGCAGTACTTC.

The J gene is TRBJ2-1, the V gene TRBV5-4, with D tentatively TRBD1 (6 bases). V lost 4 bases and J lost 3, with 20 bases in between. The CDR3 has 17 residues. Germline CDR1 SGHNT, CDR2 YYREEE (reference sequence). The chain's CDR3 is CASSGIEQGALYNEQFF. Here the CDR3 DNA reads TGTGCCAGCAGCGGGATCGAACAGGGAGCCCTCTACAATGAGCAGTTCTTC.

This chain uses TRBV11-3 with TRBJ2-1; D possibly corresponds to TRBD1 (6 bases). The germline V and J ends were trimmed by 6 bases and 6 bases, with 15 bases remaining between them. The germline gives CDR1 SGHNT, CDR2 YENEEA. There are 14 residues in the CDR3. The CDR3 protein is CASSLTQGANEQFF. The CDR3 DNA sequence: TGTGCCAGCAGTCTAACACAGGGCGCCAATGAGCAGTTCTTC. Drawing the rest from reference TRBV11-3 and TRBJ2-1, the complete variable domain is EAGVVQSPRYKIIEKKQPVAFWCNPISGHNTLYWYLQNLGQGPELLIRYENEEAVDDSQLPKDRFSAERLKGVDSTLKIQPAELGDSAVYLCASSLTQGANEQFFGPGTRLTVL.

This chain links TRBV7-3 with TRBJ2-3; D might be TRBD1 or TRBD2, each matching 5 bases. The CDR3 runs 16 residues. V was shortened by 5 bases and J by 0 bases, with 15 bases between the two germline ends. CDR1 and CDR2 from the germline V gene are SGHTA and FQGTGA. The CDR3 DNA sequence: TGTGCCAGCAGCCCAGGGACGGATACTAGCACAGATACGCAGTATTTT. It is translated as CASSPGTDTSTDTQYF.

DNA of the CDR3: TGTGCCAGCAGCTTGCGAATTCAAGGGGGAGTAGGGGAGCTGTTTTTT. It codes for CASSLRIQGGVGELFF. The chain joins TRBV7-9 to TRBJ2-2; tentative D call: TRBD1 (6 bases). CDR1 and CDR2 (germline): SEHNR, FQNEAQ (reference sequence). The CDR3 length is 16 residues. V was trimmed by 3 bases and J by 8 bases, leaving 19 bases between them. Looking up the rest from reference TRBV7-9 and TRBJ2-2 gives the full variable domain: DTGVSQNPRHKITKRGQNVTFRCDPISEHNRLYWYRQTLGQGPEFLTYFQNEAQLEKSRLLSDRFSAERPKGSFSTLEIQRTEQGDSAMYLCASSLRIQGGVGELFFGEGSRLTVL.

The gene calls are TRBV7-2 and TRBJ2-7, with unresolved D. V was clipped by 4 bases and J by 4 bases, with 11 bases between them. The CDR3 totals 13 residues. The germline V gene has CDR1 SGHTA and CDR2 FQGNSA. CDR3 sequence (DNA): TGTGCCAGCAGCTATGGACGGCCTTACGAGCAGTACTTC. Its translation: CASSYGRPYEQYF.